These 17 T cell receptor beta chains were all obtained from the same sample, sequenced in a study of PD-1 blockade in mismatch repair-deficient tumors. Assay: immunoSEQ multiplex PCR; the TCRdb copy retains only in-frame clones and omits some. Of 120,000 or so clones listed, 85% to 90% are singletons. The sequencing used peripheral blood, collected 44 weeks after starting pembrolizumab. The receptors here all came from an adult with mismatch repair-deficient cancer.

The chain links TRBV7-9 to TRBJ2-7, with 11 bases lining up with TRBD2. Trimming took 3 bases from V and 2 from J; bases not matched to a gene: 6. CDR1 SEHNR and CDR2 FQNEAQ come from the germline V gene (reference sequence). This CDR3 is built from 16 residues. CDR3 bases: TGTGCCAGCAGCTTCCTCACTAGCGGGAGTACCTACGAGCAGTACTTC. It yields the protein CASSFLTSGSTYEQYF.

V usage is TRBV18 and J usage is TRBJ1-5; tentative D call: TRBD1 (5 bases). The germline CDR1 and CDR2 sequences are KGHSH and LQKENI. The CDR3 runs 15 residues. V was cut by 2 bases and J by 2 bases, with 10 bases left in between. The CDR3 loop reads CASSPEGRGNQPQHF. In nucleotides, the CDR3 is TGTGCCAGCTCACCAGAGGGGCGAGGCAATCAGCCCCAGCATTTT.

This chain connects TRBV7-9 to TRBJ2-7; perhaps TRBD2 as D (7 bases). The CDR3 length is 14 residues. Germline-derived CDR1 and CDR2 are SEHNR and FQNEAQ (reference sequence). V was clipped by 6 bases and J by 2 bases, with 14 bases between them. The CDR3 reads CASSSPGGPYEQYF. The DNA for the CDR3 is TGTGCCAGCAGTTCCCCGGGGGGCCCCTACGAGCAGTACTTC.

The CDR3 loop reads CATSRELASYNEQFF. Here the CDR3 DNA reads TGTGCCACCAGCAGAGAACTAGCGAGCTACAATGAGCAGTTCTTC. The J gene is TRBJ2-1, the V gene TRBV15, with 7 bases matching TRBD2. There are 15 residues in the CDR3. Germline V gene lookup returns CDR1 LNHNV and CDR2 YYDKDF (reference sequence). Trimming cost V 0 bases and J 3 bases; bases outside gene matches: 2.

J is TRBJ2-3 and V is TRBV14; 7 positions match TRBD1. The J segment lost 0 bases and the V segment lost 4 bases, leaving 7 bases of the junction unmatched. This CDR3 has 16 residues. The germline gives CDR1 SGHDN, CDR2 FVKESK. The CDR3, as DNA: TGTGCCAGCAGCCCATACAGGGGCGCTAGCACAGATACGCAGTATTTT. This codes for CASSPYRGASTDTQYF.

This clone was seen a single time. The chain links TRBV5-5 to TRBJ2-3; a possible D gene is TRBD1 (6 bases). Looked up from germline, CDR1 is SGHKS and CDR2 is YYEKEE (reference sequence). The CDR3 consists of 15 residues. Trimming pared 0 bases from V and 0 bases from J, leaving 8 bases between. Here the CDR3 DNA reads TGTGCCAGCAGCTTGGAAGGACAGAGCACAGATACGCAGTATTTT. This gives the protein CASSLEGQSTDTQYF.

The gene calls are TRBV4-3 and TRBJ2-5; maybe TRBD2 (6 bases). Trimming pared 0 bases from V and 5 bases from J, leaving 10 bases between. The CDR3 totals 14 residues. Germline values: CDR1 LGHNA, CDR2 YSLEER. The CDR3 nucleotides are TGCGCCAGCAGCCAAGAATGGGAGGCCGAGACCCAGTACTTC. This sequence encodes CASSQEWEAETQYF.

The chain employs TRBV14 and TRBJ2-5; D is possibly TRBD2 (6 bases). This CDR3 region has 13 residues. Trimming pared 6 bases from V and 1 base from J, leaving 9 bases between. Germline assignment: CDR1 SGHDN and CDR2 FVKESK. The CDR3 coding sequence is TGTGCCAGCAGTCGGGACTTCCAAGAGACCCAGTACTTC. Residues: CASSRDFQETQYF.

The CDR3 sequence: CASSSGQGPASGNTIYF. The CDR3 DNA reads as TGCGCCAGCAGTTCAGGACAGGGCCCGGCTTCTGGAAACACCATATATTTT. The chain joins TRBV5-1 to TRBJ1-3; 8 positions match TRBD1. CDR3 length: 17 amino acids. The J segment lost 1 base and the V segment lost 5 bases, leaving 11 bases of the junction unmatched. CDR1 is SGHRS, CDR2 YFSETQ, per germline.

The rearrangement joins TRBV30 to TRBJ1-1; D uncertain. Trimming stripped 1 base from V and 4 bases from J, with 10 bases between. The CDR3 length is 13 residues. CDR1 and CDR2 (germline): GTSNPN, SVGIG (reference sequence). CDR3 residues: CAWSAVTGTEAFF. CDR3 sequence (DNA): TGTGCCTGGAGTGCCGTGACGGGCACTGAAGCTTTCTTT.

The chain recombines TRBV30 with TRBJ1-1; D gene uncertain. V was clipped by 0 bases and J by 1 base, with 9 bases between them. The CDR3 loop spans 14 amino acids. CDR1 is GTSNPN and CDR2 is SVGIG in the germline V gene (reference sequence). CDR3: CAWSVRGGNTEAFF. In DNA, the CDR3 is TGTGCCTGGAGTGTACGTGGAGGGAACACTGAAGCTTTCTTT.

This chain joins TRBV6-6 and TRBJ2-5; TRBD1 matches 8 bases. CDR3 length: 14 residues. V lost 8 bases to trimming and J lost 3 bases; unmatched junction nucleotides: 8. CDR1 and CDR2 (germline): MNHNY, SVGAGI (reference sequence). The CDR3 reads CASHQGAGEETQYF. In nucleotides, the CDR3 is TGTGCCAGCCACCAGGGGGCAGGAGAAGAGACCCAGTACTTC.

The chain carries TRBV6-5 and TRBJ1-2; D call uncertain. Looked up from germline, CDR1 is MNHEY and CDR2 is SVGAGI. The CDR3 spans 13 residues. The V end lost 0 bases, the J end lost 6 bases, and 8 bases lay between the germline ends. The CDR3 region is CASSYSTLNGYTF. The DNA of the CDR3 is TGTGCCAGCAGTTACTCAACCCTGAATGGCTACACCTTC.

The J gene is TRBJ2-7, the V gene TRBV4-1; 11 bases align to TRBD2. Germline V gene data show CDR1 as MGHRA and CDR2 as YSYEKL. V was pared by 3 bases and J by 0 bases, with 4 bases of the junction left unmatched. The CDR3 contains 16 residues. CDR3 amino acids: CASSQISGRASYEQYF. CDR3 coding DNA: TGCGCCAGCAGCCAGATTAGCGGGAGGGCCTCCTACGAGCAGTACTTC.

The gene calls are TRBV28 and TRBJ2-7, with TRBD1 matching 10 bases. The CDR3 extends over 14 amino acids. The J segment lost 8 bases and the V segment lost 3 bases, leaving 7 bases of the junction unmatched. Germline V gene lookup returns CDR1 MDHEN and CDR2 SYDVKM. Here the CDR3 reads CASSFRDRGLQQYF. For the CDR3, the DNA is TGTGCCAGCAGTTTCAGGGACAGGGGATTACAGCAGTACTTC.

The chain links TRBV28 to TRBJ2-2; 10 nucleotides align to TRBD1. V dropped 0 bases and J dropped 7; count of bases not matched to a gene: 5. The CDR3 runs to 16 residues. Per germline, CDR1 MDHEN and CDR2 SYDVKM. Here the CDR3 DNA reads TGTGCCAGCAGTTTATGGTCCGGGACAGGGGTCGGGGAGCTGTTTTTT. It is translated as CASSLWSGTGVGELFF.

In nucleotides, the CDR3 is TGTGCCAGCAGCGAAATAGGGGTGGATAATGAAAAACTGTTTTTT. It encodes CASSEIGVDNEKLFF. The chain is built from TRBV7-9 and TRBJ1-4; D might be TRBD1 (5 bases). Germline CDR1 is SEHNR and CDR2 is FQNEAQ (reference sequence). The CDR3 length is 15 residues. The V and J ends lost 5 bases and 4 bases respectively, with 14 bases between them.